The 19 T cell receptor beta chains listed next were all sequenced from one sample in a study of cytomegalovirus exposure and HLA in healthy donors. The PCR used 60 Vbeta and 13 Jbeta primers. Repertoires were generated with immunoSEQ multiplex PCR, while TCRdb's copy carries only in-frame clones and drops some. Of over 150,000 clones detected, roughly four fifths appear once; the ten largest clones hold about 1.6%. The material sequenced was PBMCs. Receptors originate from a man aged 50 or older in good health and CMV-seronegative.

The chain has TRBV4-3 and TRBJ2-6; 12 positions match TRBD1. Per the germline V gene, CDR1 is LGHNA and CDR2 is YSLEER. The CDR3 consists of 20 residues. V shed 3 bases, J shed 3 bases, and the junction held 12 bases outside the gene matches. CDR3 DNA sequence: TGCGCCAGCAGCCATGAAATGTGGGACAGGGGGCGCGGTGGGGCCAACGTCCTGACTTTC. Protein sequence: CASSHEMWDRGRGGANVLTF.

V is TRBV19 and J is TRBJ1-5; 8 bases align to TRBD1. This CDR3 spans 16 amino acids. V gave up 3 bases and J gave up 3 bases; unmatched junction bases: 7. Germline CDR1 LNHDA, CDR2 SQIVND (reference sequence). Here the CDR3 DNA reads TGTGCCAGTAGTATGGACAGGGATTCTTTCAATCAGCCCCAGCATTTT. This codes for CASSMDRDSFNQPQHF.

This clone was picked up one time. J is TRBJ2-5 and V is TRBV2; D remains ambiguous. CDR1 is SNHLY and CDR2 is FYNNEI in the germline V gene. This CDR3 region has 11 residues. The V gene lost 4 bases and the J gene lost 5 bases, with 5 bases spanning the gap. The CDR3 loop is CASSAIETQYF. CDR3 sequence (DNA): TGTGCCAGCAGTGCCATCGAGACCCAGTACTTC.

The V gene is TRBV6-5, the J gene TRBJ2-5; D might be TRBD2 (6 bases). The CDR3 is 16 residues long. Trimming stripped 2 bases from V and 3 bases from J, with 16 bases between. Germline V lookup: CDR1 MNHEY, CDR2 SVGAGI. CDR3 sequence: CASSYPPGLTKETQYF. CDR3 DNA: TGTGCCAGCAGTTACCCACCGGGACTGACAAAAGAGACCCAGTACTTC.

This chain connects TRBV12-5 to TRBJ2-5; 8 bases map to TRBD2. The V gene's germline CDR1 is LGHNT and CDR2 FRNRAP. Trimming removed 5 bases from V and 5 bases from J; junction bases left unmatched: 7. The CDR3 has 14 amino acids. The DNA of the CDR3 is TGTGCTAGTGGTACGGTTGCGGGGGGCGAGACCCAGTACTTC. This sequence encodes CASGTVAGGETQYF.

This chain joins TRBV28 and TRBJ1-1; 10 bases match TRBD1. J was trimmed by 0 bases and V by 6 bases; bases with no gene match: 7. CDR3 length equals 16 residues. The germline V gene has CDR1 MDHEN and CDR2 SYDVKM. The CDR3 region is CASRLGTGDLNTEAFF. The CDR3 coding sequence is TGTGCCAGCAGGTTGGGGACAGGGGACCTGAACACTGAAGCTTTCTTT.

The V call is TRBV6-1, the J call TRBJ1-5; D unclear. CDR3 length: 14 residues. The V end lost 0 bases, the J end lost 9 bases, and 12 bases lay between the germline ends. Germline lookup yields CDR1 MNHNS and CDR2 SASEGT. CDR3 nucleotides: TGTGCCAGCAGTGAAGCGGATGCCCGGAGGCCCCAGCATTTT. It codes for CASSEADARRPQHF.

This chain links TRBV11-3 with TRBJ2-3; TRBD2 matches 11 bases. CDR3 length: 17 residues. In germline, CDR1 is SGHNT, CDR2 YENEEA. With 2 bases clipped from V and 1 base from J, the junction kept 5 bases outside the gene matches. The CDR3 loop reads CASSLSQLAGGTDTQYF. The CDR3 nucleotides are TGTGCCAGCAGCTTATCCCAACTAGCGGGGGGCACAGATACGCAGTATTTT.

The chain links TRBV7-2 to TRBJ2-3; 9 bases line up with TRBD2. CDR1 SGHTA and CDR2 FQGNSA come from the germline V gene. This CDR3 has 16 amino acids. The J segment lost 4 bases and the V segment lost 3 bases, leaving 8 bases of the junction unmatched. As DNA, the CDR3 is TGTGCCAGCAGCTTGGCGGGGGGGGCCAACTCAGATACGCAGTATTTT. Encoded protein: CASSLAGGANSDTQYF.

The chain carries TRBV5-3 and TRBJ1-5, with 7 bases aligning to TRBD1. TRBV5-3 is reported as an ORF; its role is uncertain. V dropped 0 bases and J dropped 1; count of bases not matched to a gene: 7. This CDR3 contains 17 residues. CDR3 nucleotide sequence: TGTGCCAGAAGCTTGGGGACAGGTAATTTGAGCAATCAGCCCCAGCATTTT. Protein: CARSLGTGNLSNQPQHF.

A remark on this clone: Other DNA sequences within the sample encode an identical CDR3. This chain's CDR3 is CASSRGTEGLAKNIQYF. The CDR3 bases are TGCGCCAGCAGCCGAGGGACGGAGGGTTTAGCCAAAAACATTCAGTACTTC. J is TRBJ2-4 and V is TRBV5-1; TRBD2 might be the D (6 bases). Trimming cost V 4 bases and J 0 bases, with 17 bases left between them. The V gene's germline CDR1 is SGHRS and CDR2 YFSETQ. The CDR3 has 17 residues.

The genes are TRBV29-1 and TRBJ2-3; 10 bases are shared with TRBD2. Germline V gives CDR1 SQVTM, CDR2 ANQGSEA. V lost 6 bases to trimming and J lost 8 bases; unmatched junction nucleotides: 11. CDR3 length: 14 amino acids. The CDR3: CSVTILAGASTQYF. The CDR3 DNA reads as TGCAGCGTGACGATTCTAGCGGGAGCAAGTACGCAGTATTTT.

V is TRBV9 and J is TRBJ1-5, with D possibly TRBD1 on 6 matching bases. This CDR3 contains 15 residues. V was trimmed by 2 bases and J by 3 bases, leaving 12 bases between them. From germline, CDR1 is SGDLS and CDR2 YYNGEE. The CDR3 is CASSVAGAPNQPQHF. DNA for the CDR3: TGTGCCAGCAGCGTCGCAGGGGCCCCCAATCAGCCCCAGCATTTT.

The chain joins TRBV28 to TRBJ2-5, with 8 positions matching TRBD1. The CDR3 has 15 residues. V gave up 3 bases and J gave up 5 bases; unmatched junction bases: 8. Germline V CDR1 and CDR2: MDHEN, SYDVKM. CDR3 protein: CASSFPPGGLETQYF. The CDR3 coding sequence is TGTGCCAGCAGTTTCCCCCCAGGGGGCCTGGAGACCCAGTACTTC. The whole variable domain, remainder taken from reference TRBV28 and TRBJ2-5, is DVKVTQSSRYLVKRTGEKVFLECVQDMDHENMFWYRQDPGLGLRLIYFSYDVKMKEKGDIPEGYSVSREKKERFSLILESASTNQTSMYLCASSFPPGGLETQYFGPGTRLLVL.

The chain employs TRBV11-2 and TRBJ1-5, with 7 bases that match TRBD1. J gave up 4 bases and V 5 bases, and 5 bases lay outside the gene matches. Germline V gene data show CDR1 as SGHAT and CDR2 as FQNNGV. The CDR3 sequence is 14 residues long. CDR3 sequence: CASSGGQRNQPQHF. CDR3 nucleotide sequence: TGTGCCAGCAGCGGGGGACAGCGAAATCAGCCCCAGCATTTT.

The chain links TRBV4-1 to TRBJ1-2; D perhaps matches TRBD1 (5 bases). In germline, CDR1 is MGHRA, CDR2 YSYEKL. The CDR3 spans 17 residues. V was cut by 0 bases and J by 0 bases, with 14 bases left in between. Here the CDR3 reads CASSQDLGVGANYGYTF. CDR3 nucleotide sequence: TGCGCCAGCAGCCAAGATCTAGGGGTAGGGGCTAACTATGGCTACACCTTC.

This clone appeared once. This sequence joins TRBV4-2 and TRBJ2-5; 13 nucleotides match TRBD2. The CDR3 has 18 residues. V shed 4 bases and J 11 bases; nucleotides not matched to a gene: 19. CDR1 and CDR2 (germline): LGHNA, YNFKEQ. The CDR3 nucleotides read TGTGCCAGCAGCCCCCAAATCCTACTAGCGGGGGGGTCGGGGGAGCAGTACTTC. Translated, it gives CASSPQILLAGGSGEQYF.

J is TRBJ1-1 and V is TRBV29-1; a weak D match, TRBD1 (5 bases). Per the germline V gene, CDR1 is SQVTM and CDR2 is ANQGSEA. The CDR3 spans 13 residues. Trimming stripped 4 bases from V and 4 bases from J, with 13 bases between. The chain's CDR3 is CSVVSWGATEAFF. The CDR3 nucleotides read TGCAGCGTTGTTTCGTGGGGCGCCACTGAAGCTTTCTTT.

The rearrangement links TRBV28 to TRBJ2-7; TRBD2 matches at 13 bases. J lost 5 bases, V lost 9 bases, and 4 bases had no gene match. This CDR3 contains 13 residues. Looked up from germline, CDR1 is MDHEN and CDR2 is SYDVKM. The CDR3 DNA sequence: TGTGCCAGTCGTACTAGCGGGAGGGACGAGCAGTACTTC. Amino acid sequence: CASRTSGRDEQYF. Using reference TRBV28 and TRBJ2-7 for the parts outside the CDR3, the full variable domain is DVKVTQSSRYLVKRTGEKVFLECVQDMDHENMFWYRQDPGLGLRLIYFSYDVKMKEKGDIPEGYSVSREKKERFSLILESASTNQTSMYLCASRTSGRDEQYFGPGTRLTVT.